The 16 T cell receptor beta chains given below trace back to one sample, sequenced in a study of T-cell reconstitution after alpha-beta-depleted transplantation in children (dated by TCRdb to about 2016). Library construction relied on PCR. Instrument on record: Illumina HiSeq 2500. TCR libraries were prepared with molecular barcoding, using unique molecular identifiers to normalize TCRbeta repertoire quantification. The public reads were quality trimmed at Q25 with fastp and then assembled into clones with MiXCR by TCRdb, keeping productive beta chains. CDR3 protein sequences are deduplicated, and each keeps its most common genes and DNA. The sample contains about 72,000 distinct CDR3 sequences, 6% to 8.5% of them found a single time. Over 2.5% of the sample belongs to the ten largest clones. The sequencing here drew on PBMCs from the stem cell graft donor, taken from the stem cell graft. The source is a human donor who donated a stem cell graft to a child with acute lymphoblastic leukemia.

There are many counts of this clonotype. This chain links TRBV7-8 with TRBJ1-5; 9 bases map to TRBD1. Germline V gives CDR1 SGHVS, CDR2 FQNEAQ. CDR3 length equals 16 residues. Trimming cost V 3 bases and J 7 bases; bases outside gene matches: 10. Here the CDR3 DNA reads TGTGCCAGCAGCTTGTGGATCGGGACAGGGTCACAGCCCCAGCATTTT. It yields the protein CASSLWIGTGSQPQHF.

This clonotype was counted ten times or more. The gene calls are TRBV6-5 and TRBJ2-1, with 9 bases aligning to TRBD2. Trimming cost V 6 bases and J 5 bases; bases outside gene matches: 14. This CDR3 is built from 17 residues. Germline loops: CDR1 MNHEY, CDR2 SVGAGI. The CDR3: CASRNAILAGVNNEQFF. CDR3 bases: TGTGCCAGCAGAAACGCGATCTTAGCGGGAGTAAACAATGAGCAGTTCTTC.

This clonotype was counted many times. The chain joins TRBV4-2 to TRBJ2-6, with 7 bases lining up with TRBD1. This CDR3 region has 14 residues. V dropped 4 bases and J dropped 4; count of bases not matched to a gene: 1. Germline CDR1 reads LGHNA; CDR2 reads YNFKEQ. The CDR3 region has the DNA TGTGCCAGCAGCCCGGGACAGGGGGCCAACGTCCTGACTTTC. As protein: CASSPGQGANVLTF.

Regarding this clonotype: A read error may account for a junction end that differs from germline. The chain couples TRBV5-4 to TRBJ2-3, with 7 bases matching TRBD1. CDR3 length equals 13 residues. Germline V gives CDR1 SGHNT, CDR2 YYREEE (reference sequence). The CDR3 spells CASGLDRPDTQYF. Written as DNA, the CDR3 is TGTGCCAGCGGCTTGGACAGGCCAGATACGCAGTATTTT.

This clonotype was seen at least ten times. CDR3 sequence reads: CSAREGQGYGYTF. In DNA form, the CDR3 reads TGCAGTGCTAGAGAGGGACAGGGGTATGGCTACACCTTC. The rearrangement joins TRBV20-1 to TRBJ1-2; 10 nucleotides align to TRBD1. This CDR3 spans 13 amino acids. The germline gives CDR1 DFQATT, CDR2 SNEGSKA (reference sequence). Trimming removed 0 bases from V and 5 bases from J; junction bases left unmatched: 0.

This clonotype has ten or more counts. The chain employs TRBV18 and TRBJ1-2, with unresolved D. This CDR3 comprises 15 residues. The V gene lost 0 bases and the J gene lost 6 bases, with 14 bases spanning the gap. Germline assignment: CDR1 KGHSH and CDR2 LQKENI. In DNA, the CDR3 is TGTGCCAGCTCACCACCAGGGCAGAGATTGCATGGCTACACCTTC. Its protein product is CASSPPGQRLHGYTF.

In its sample, this clonotype was seen many times. V is TRBV11-2 and J is TRBJ2-1; D may be TRBD1 or TRBD2 (5 bases each). In germline, CDR1 is SGHAT, CDR2 FQNNGV. The CDR3 loop spans 15 amino acids. V was pared by 5 bases and J by 6 bases, with 17 bases between. The CDR3 here is CASSPGRAPSNEQFF. For the CDR3, the DNA is TGTGCCAGCAGCCCAGGGCGGGCTCCGAGCAATGAGCAGTTCTTC.

There are many counts of this clonotype. Compared with germline, one end of the junction differs, possibly owing to a read error. The V gene is TRBV6-2 or TRBV6-3, the J gene TRBJ2-2; 8 bases fit TRBD2. The CDR3 extends over 15 amino acids. From germline, CDR1 is MNHEY and CDR2 SVGEGT. CDR3 in amino acids: CPSSYVAGPTGELFF. DNA for the CDR3: TGTCCCAGCAGTTACGTAGCGGGGCCCACCGGGGAGCTGTTTTTT.

This clonotype was picked up many times. V usage is TRBV7-2 and J usage is TRBJ1-1; 9 nucleotides agree with TRBD1. In germline, CDR1 is SGHTA, CDR2 FQGNSA. This CDR3 has 13 amino acids. Trimming removed 5 bases from V and 12 bases from J; junction bases left unmatched: 10. The CDR3 sequence is CASSLYRGQSSFF. The CDR3 bases are TGTGCCAGCAGCCTCTACAGGGGGCAGTCCTCTTTCTTT. Full variable domain (rest looked up from reference TRBV7-2 and TRBJ1-1): GAGVSQSPSNKVTEKGKDVELRCDPISGHTALYWYRQSLGQGLEFLIYFQGNSAPDKSGLPSDRFSAERTGGSVSTLTIQRTQQEDSAVYLCASSLYRGQSSFFGQGTRLTVV.

This clonotype was seen many times. This chain connects TRBV29-1 to TRBJ2-1; 10 nucleotides line up with TRBD1. V lost 4 bases to trimming and J lost 8 bases; unmatched junction nucleotides: 11. Per the germline V gene, CDR1 is SQVTM and CDR2 is ANQGSEA. There are 15 residues in the CDR3. Here the CDR3 reads CSVAIAGTGAHEQFF. The CDR3 bases are TGCAGCGTTGCGATCGCCGGGACAGGGGCACATGAGCAGTTCTTC.

This clonotype was observed a few times. V is TRBV27 and J is TRBJ1-5; D not certain. The CDR3 runs 15 residues. Germline-derived CDR1 and CDR2 are MNHEY and SMNVEV (reference sequence). V lost 6 bases, J lost 0 bases, and 12 bases lay in between. CDR3 in amino acids: CASRPTPYSNQPQHF. The DNA of the CDR3 is TGTGCCAGCAGGCCCACCCCTTATAGCAATCAGCCCCAGCATTTT.

Ten or more counts support this clonotype. The chain couples TRBV20-1 to TRBJ2-7; D possibly corresponds to TRBD2 (5 bases). V lost 0 bases to trimming and J lost 3 bases, with 15 bases between them. This CDR3 has 15 residues. The germline V gene has CDR1 DFQATT and CDR2 SNEGSKA (reference sequence). Here the CDR3 DNA reads TGCAGTGCTAGAGATCTAGTCCGGGCGGGCTACGAGCAGTACTTC. Translation: CSARDLVRAGYEQYF.

This clonotype has ten or more counts. The genes are TRBV20-1 and TRBJ1-5; D gene unclear. Germline V lookup: CDR1 DFQATT, CDR2 SNEGSKA (reference sequence). V shed 1 base and J shed 0 bases, with 4 bases lying between them. The CDR3 extends over 13 amino acids. The CDR3 DNA is TGCAGTGCTAGAGCAGATAGCAATCAGCCCCAGCATTTT. Its protein product is CSARADSNQPQHF.

The table lists this clonotype with many counts. This chain connects TRBV6-5 to TRBJ1-1; D gene uncertain. V was clipped by 2 bases and J by 4 bases, with 8 bases between them. CDR3 size: 13 residues. From germline, CDR1 is MNHEY and CDR2 SVGAGI. The CDR3 loop is CASSYGRTTEAFF. CDR3 DNA sequence: TGTGCCAGCAGTTACGGACGAACCACTGAAGCTTTCTTT.

This clonotype was seen at least ten times. The rearrangement links TRBV12-3 or TRBV12-4 to TRBJ2-1; D is perhaps TRBD2 (6 bases). This CDR3 is 12 amino acids long. V gave up 5 bases and J gave up 8 bases, with 10 bases separating them. CDR3: CASSPPGDEQFF. The CDR3 nucleotides read TGTGCCAGCAGTCCACCGGGGGATGAGCAGTTCTTC.

This clonotype has ten or more counts. The chain couples TRBV7-2 to TRBJ1-2; D not resolved. Germline V gives CDR1 SGHTA, CDR2 FQGNSA. The V gene lost 6 bases and the J gene lost 4 bases, with 9 bases spanning the gap. The CDR3 extends over 12 amino acids. The DNA for the CDR3 is TGTGCCAGCAGAGCTGAGGCCTATGGCTACACCTTC. Amino acids: CASRAEAYGYTF.